The T cell receptor beta chain described here comes from a study of T cells in tumors and immune-related adverse events. Repertoires were generated with immunoSEQ multiplex PCR, while TCRdb's copy carries only in-frame clones and drops some. Of tens of thousands of clones in the sample, about nine tenths were seen once. Trimming stripped 0 bases from V and 2 bases from J, with 14 bases between. Germline CDR1 is SGDLS and CDR2 is YYNGEE. The CDR3 has 16 residues. The rearrangement links TRBV9 to TRBJ1-2; D is unclear. This receptor was taken from a female donor with metastatic renal cell carcinoma. The sample consisted of lymph node tissue, taken from a patient treated with anti-PD-1 therapy. CDR3 sequence (DNA): TGTGCCAGCAGCGTAGGTGGAGAGTACATAAACTATGGCTACACCTTC. Translation gives CASSVGGEYINYGYTF.